The T cell receptor beta chain described here comes from a study of blood T cell repertoires in COVID-19. Study information: Specimens from acute and convalescent COVID-19 originated in the United States, Italy and Spain. From T cells, B-cell-depleted T cells, or PBMCs came the material, which was cDNA or gDNA.

In this sample, this clone turned up a few times. Losses at the gene ends were 1 base for V and 5 bases for J; bases not matched to a gene: 6. Germline V gene data show CDR1 as LNHDA and CDR2 as SQIVND (reference sequence). The CDR3 sequence is 16 residues long. Source study methods: It was from reference gene primer amplification that nucleated cell counts were estimated. Sequencing was performed with immunoSEQ multiplex PCR; in TCRdb, only in-frame clones are kept and a portion is missing. V, J and clone size reflect that table, while D and trimming were determined from the DNA. The sample has 230,000 or so clones; roughly 80% are singletons.

The clonotype was recovered from a man aged 50-59 years with active or convalescent COVID-19. Sequenced material: peripheral blood. This chain links TRBV19 with TRBJ1-5; 9 bases align to TRBD1. CDR3 in DNA: TGTGCCAGTAGTATAGGTCCGGGACAGGGCGATCAGCCCCAGCATTTT. It is translated as CASSIGPGQGDQPQHF.